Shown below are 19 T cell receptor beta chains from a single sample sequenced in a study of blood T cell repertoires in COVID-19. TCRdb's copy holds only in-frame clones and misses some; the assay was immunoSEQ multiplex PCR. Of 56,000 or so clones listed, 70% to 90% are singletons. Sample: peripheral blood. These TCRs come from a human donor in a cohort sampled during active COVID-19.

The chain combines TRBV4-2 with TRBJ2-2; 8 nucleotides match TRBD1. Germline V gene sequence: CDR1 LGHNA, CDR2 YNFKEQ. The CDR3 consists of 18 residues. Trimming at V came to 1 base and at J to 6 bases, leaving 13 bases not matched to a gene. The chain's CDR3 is CASSQAPDRGSGAGELFF. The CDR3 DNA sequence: TGTGCCAGCAGCCAAGCGCCCGACAGGGGTTCGGGGGCCGGGGAGCTGTTTTTT.

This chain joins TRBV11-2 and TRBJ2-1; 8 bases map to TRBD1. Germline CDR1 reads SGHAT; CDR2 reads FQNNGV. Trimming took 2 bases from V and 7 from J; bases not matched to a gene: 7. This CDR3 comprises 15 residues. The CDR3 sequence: CASSLSRTGRNEQFF. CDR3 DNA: TGTGCCAGCAGCTTATCTCGGACAGGGCGGAATGAGCAGTTCTTC.

The DNA of the CDR3 is TGTGCCAGCAGCTCCTACGCCTCGACAGGAATGAACACTGAAGCTTTCTTT. Translated, it gives CASSSYASTGMNTEAFF. V and J are TRBV13 and TRBJ1-1, with D possibly TRBD1 on 6 matching bases. This CDR3 contains 17 residues. Germline V gene data show CDR1 as PRHDT and CDR2 as FYEKMQ (reference sequence). Trimming stripped 4 bases from V and 0 bases from J, with 18 bases between.

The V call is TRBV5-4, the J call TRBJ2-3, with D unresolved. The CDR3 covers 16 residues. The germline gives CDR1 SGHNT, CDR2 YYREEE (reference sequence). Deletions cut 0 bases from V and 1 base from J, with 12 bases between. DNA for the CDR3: TGTGCCAGCAGCTTGGTGGTTCGACACGGCACAGATACGCAGTATTTT. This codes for CASSLVVRHGTDTQYF.

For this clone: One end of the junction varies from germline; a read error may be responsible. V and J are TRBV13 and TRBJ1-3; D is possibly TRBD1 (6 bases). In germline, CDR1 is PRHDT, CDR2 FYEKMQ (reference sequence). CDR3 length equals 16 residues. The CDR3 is CASSIGWTEIGNTIYF. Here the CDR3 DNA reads TGTGCCAGCAGCATAGGCTGGACAGAGATTGGGAACACCATATATTTT.

CDR3 DNA: TGTGCCATCAGTGAGTCAAAGACAGTCCTTAATGAAAAACTGTTTTTT. It translates to CAISESKTVLNEKLFF. The rearrangement uses TRBV10-3 and TRBJ1-4; weak D call: TRBD1 (5 bases). The CDR3 runs 16 residues. Germline-derived CDR1 and CDR2 are ENHRY and SYGVKD. Trimming removed 0 bases from V and 4 bases from J, with 12 bases in between.

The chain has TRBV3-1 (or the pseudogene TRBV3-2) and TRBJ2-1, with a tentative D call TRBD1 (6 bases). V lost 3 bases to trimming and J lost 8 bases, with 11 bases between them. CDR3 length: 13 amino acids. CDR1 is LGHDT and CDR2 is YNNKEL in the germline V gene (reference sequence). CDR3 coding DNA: TGTGCCAGCAGCCAGCATGGACAGCATGAGCAGTTCTTC. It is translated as CASSQHGQHEQFF.

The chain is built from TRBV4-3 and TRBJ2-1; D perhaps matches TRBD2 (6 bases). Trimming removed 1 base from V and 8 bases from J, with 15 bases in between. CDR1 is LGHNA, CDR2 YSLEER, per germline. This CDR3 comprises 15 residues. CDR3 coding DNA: TGCGCCAGCAGCCAAGTAATAGCGGTGGGTGATGAGCAGTTCTTC. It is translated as CASSQVIAVGDEQFF.

The CDR3 DNA follows: TGTGCCAGCAGTTTATTCAGGCAGCCAAACACCATATATTTT. Its protein is CASSLFRQPNTIYF. The gene calls are TRBV28 and TRBJ1-3; D not resolved. Germline lookup yields CDR1 MDHEN and CDR2 SYDVKM. The V end lost 1 base, the J end lost 6 bases, and 10 bases lay between the germline ends. The CDR3 runs to 14 residues.

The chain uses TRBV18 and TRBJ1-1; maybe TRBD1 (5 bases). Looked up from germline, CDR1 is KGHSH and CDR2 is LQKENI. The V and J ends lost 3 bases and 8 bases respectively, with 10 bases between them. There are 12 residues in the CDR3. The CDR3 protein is CASSPRTSEAFF. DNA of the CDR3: TGTGCCAGCTCACCCAGGACATCCGAAGCTTTCTTT.

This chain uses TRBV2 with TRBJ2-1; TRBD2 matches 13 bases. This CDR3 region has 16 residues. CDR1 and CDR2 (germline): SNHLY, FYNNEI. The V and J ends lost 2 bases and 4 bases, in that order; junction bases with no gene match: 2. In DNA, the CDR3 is TGTGCCAGCAGTGAAACTAGCGGGGGGGTTTACAATGAGCAGTTCTTC. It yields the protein CASSETSGGVYNEQFF.

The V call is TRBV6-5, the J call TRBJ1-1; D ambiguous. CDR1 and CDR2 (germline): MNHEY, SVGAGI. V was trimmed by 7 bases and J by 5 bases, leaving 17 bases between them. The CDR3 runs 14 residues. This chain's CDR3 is CASTPPRVRTEAFF. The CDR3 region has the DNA TGTGCCAGCACCCCCCCCCGGGTAAGGACTGAAGCTTTCTTT.

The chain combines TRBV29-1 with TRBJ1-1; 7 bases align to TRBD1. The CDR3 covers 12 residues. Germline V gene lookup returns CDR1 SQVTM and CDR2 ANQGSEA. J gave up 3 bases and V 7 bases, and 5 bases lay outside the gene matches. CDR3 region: CSAGGGDTEAFF. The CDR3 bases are TGCAGCGCAGGGGGGGGTGACACTGAAGCTTTCTTT.

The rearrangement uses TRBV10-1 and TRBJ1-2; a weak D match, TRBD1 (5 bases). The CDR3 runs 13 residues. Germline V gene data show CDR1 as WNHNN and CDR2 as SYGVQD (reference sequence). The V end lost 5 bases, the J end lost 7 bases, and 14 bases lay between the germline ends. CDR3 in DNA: TGCGCCAGCAGTTTTGACAGAGTGGGTGGCTACACCTTC. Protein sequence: CASSFDRVGGYTF.

CDR3: CASSLIVRQGPSYNEQFF. The CDR3 region has the DNA TGTGCCAGCAGCTTAATAGTCCGGCAGGGTCCCTCCTACAATGAGCAGTTCTTC. The genes are TRBV7-6 and TRBJ2-1; D may be TRBD1 (5 bases). V was trimmed by 2 bases and J by 0 bases, leaving 17 bases between them. The CDR3 is made up of 18 amino acids. Germline lookup yields CDR1 SGHVS and CDR2 FNYEAQ. The complete variable domain, with remaining parts taken from reference TRBV7-6 and TRBJ2-1, reads GAGVSQSPRYKVTKRGQDVALRCDPISGHVSLYWYRQALGQGPEFLTYFNYEAQQDKSGLPNDRFSAERPEGSISTLTIQRTEQRDSAMYRCASSLIVRQGPSYNEQFFGPGTRLTVL.

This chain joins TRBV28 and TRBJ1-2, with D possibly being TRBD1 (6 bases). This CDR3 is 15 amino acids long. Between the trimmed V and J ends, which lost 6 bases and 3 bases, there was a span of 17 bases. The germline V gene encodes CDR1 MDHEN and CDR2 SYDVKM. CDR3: CASSSPTGVHYGYTF. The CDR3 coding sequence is TGTGCCAGCAGCTCCCCGACAGGCGTCCACTATGGCTACACCTTC.

CDR3 loop: CASSFTGSVSTGELFF. The CDR3 region has the DNA TGTGCCAGCAGCTTCACAGGGTCCGTATCCACCGGGGAGCTGTTTTTT. The V call is TRBV11-3, the J call TRBJ2-2; D possibly corresponds to TRBD1 (6 bases). This CDR3 region has 16 residues. V was cut by 3 bases and J by 4 bases, with 15 bases left in between. CDR1 is SGHNT, CDR2 YENEEA, per germline. Full variable domain (missing parts from reference TRBV11-3 and TRBJ2-2): EAGVVQSPRYKIIEKKQPVAFWCNPISGHNTLYWYLQNLGQGPELLIRYENEEAVDDSQLPKDRFSAERLKGVDSTLKIQPAELGDSAVYLCASSFTGSVSTGELFFGEGSRLTVL.

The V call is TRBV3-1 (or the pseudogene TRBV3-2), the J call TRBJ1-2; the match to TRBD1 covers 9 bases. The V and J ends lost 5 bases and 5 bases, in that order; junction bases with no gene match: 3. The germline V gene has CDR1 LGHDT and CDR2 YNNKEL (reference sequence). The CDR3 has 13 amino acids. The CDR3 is CASSGTGRYGYTF. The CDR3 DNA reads TGTGCCAGCAGCGGGACAGGGAGATATGGCTACACCTTC.

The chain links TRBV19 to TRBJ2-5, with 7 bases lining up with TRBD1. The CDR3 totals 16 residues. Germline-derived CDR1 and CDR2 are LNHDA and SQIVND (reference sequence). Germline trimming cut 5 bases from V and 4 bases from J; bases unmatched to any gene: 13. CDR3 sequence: CASSFSTTGVGETQYF. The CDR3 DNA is TGTGCCAGTAGTTTTTCCACAACAGGGGTAGGAGAGACCCAGTACTTC.